A single T cell receptor (beta chain) is shown here with its context. MiXCR, run by TCRdb on the reads, gives a single entry per CDR3 protein. Of almost 30,000 distinct CDR3 sequences detected, over 15% appear once; the ten largest clones hold around 3.2%. This specimen belongs to a study of patients with pleural tuberculosis. CDR3 length: 14 residues. Looked up from germline, CDR1 is SGHDT and CDR2 is YYEEEE. Trimming stripped 0 bases from V and 5 bases from J, with 8 bases between. This sequence was found in a human donor with pleural tuberculosis. The chain links TRBV5-6 to TRBJ1-4; unclear D gene. The specimen sequenced was peripheral blood. The CDR3 DNA is TGTGCCAGCAGCTTGGACCGACTGAATGAAAAACTGTTTTTT. This gives the protein CASSLDRLNEKLFF.